A single sample gave rise to the 29 T cell receptor beta chains below, sequenced in a study of identical twins. From the 5' RACE reads, TCRdb called clonotypes with MiXCR, one entry per CDR3 protein. The table has hundreds of thousands of distinct CDR3 sequences, approximately 22% seen once. These sequences were also reported in another study, on T cells expressing NK-cell markers.

Sequenced material: PBMCs. The receptors originated from a woman aged 18 to 35 in good health.

The V and J genes are TRBV29-1 and TRBJ2-5; D gene ambiguous. The CDR3 covers 13 residues. The germline V gene encodes CDR1 SQVTM and CDR2 ANQGSEA. V was cut by 5 bases and J by 7 bases, with 17 bases left in between. This CDR3 is CSVYHGGTVTQYF. Here the CDR3 DNA reads TGCAGCGTTTACCACGGTGGCACGGTGACCCAGTACTTC.

This clonotype was detected a few times. V gene TRBV15 combines with J gene TRBJ2-5; D unresolved. The germline gives CDR1 LNHNV, CDR2 YYDKDF (reference sequence). V gave up 3 bases and J gave up 0 bases, with 5 bases separating them. CDR3 size: 13 residues. CDR3 amino acids: CATSRQYQETQYF. The CDR3 DNA reads TGTGCCACCAGCAGGCAGTACCAAGAGACCCAGTACTTC.

This clonotype came up a few times. The chain employs TRBV11-1 and TRBJ1-1; D not certain. Germline CDR1 reads SGHAT; CDR2 reads FQDESV (reference sequence). The CDR3 spans 12 residues. The germline V and J ends were trimmed by 3 bases and 7 bases, with 9 bases remaining between them. DNA for the CDR3: TGTGCCAGCAGCTTTTTAGGGATTGAAGCTTTCTTT. Amino acids: CASSFLGIEAFF.

This clonotype was counted a few times. The gene calls are TRBV7-2 and TRBJ2-7; maybe TRBD2 (6 bases). There are 12 residues in the CDR3. Deletions cut 3 bases from V and 7 bases from J, with 10 bases between. Germline V gene sequence: CDR1 SGHTA, CDR2 FQGNSA. This CDR3 reads CASSLWRGEQYF. DNA for the CDR3: TGTGCCAGCAGCTTGTGGAGGGGTGAGCAGTACTTC.

This clonotype was found a few times. The chain carries TRBV6-1 and TRBJ2-7; 8 positions match TRBD2. The CDR3 sequence is 14 residues long. The germline V gene encodes CDR1 MNHNS and CDR2 SASEGT. V trimming: 8 bases; J trimming: 5 bases; junction bases outside the gene matches: 11. CDR3 in DNA: TGTGCCAGCTCCCCGGGGGGGAGGCTAAACGAGCAGTACTTC. Amino acids: CASSPGGRLNEQYF.

This CDR3 reads CASSAHQRDRGTLYGYTF. The CDR3 nucleotides are TGTGCCAGCAGCGCCCATCAACGGGACAGGGGAACCCTCTATGGCTACACCTTC. The V gene is TRBV9, the J gene TRBJ1-2; 10 nucleotides match TRBD1. With 3 bases clipped from V and 4 bases from J, the junction kept 15 bases outside the gene matches. The CDR3 has 18 amino acids. Per germline, CDR1 SGDLS and CDR2 YYNGEE.

V gene TRBV4-2 combines with J gene TRBJ2-6; D uncertain. Germline V gene data show CDR1 as LGHNA and CDR2 as YNFKEQ. The CDR3 consists of 18 residues. The V end lost 0 bases, the J end lost 1 base, and 13 bases lay between the germline ends. The CDR3 region is CASSQDFRLGSGANVLTF. CDR3 nucleotide sequence: TGTGCCAGCAGCCAAGACTTCAGACTGGGATCTGGGGCCAACGTCCTGACTTTC.

The CDR3 sequence: CASSSPGANTGELFF. The CDR3 DNA sequence: TGTGCCAGCAGCTCCCCGGGAGCGAACACCGGGGAGCTGTTTTTT. The chain couples TRBV7-9 to TRBJ2-2; TRBD2 might be the D (6 bases). Trimming pared 4 bases from V and 0 bases from J, leaving 9 bases between. The CDR3 loop spans 15 amino acids. The germline V gene has CDR1 SEHNR and CDR2 FQNEAQ (reference sequence).

The chain has TRBV4-3 and TRBJ1-4, with TRBD1 identical over 9 bases. Germline trimming cut 3 bases from V and 8 bases from J; bases unmatched to any gene: 13. The CDR3 length is 17 residues. Per germline, CDR1 LGHNA and CDR2 YSLEER. In DNA, the CDR3 is TGCGCCAGCAGCCAGTTCCCTTCACAGGGGGCAAGGGAAAAACTGTTTTTT. This gives the protein CASSQFPSQGAREKLFF.

The chain has TRBV5-1 and TRBJ2-7; TRBD2 aligns across 16 bases. Germline CDR1 SGHRS, CDR2 YFSETQ. The CDR3 extends over 17 amino acids. V dropped 4 bases and J dropped 1; count of bases not matched to a gene: 5. The chain's CDR3 is CASSPGTSGRVSYEQYF. In nucleotides, the CDR3 is TGCGCCAGCAGCCCTGGGACTAGCGGGAGGGTATCCTACGAGCAGTACTTC.

This chain connects TRBV7-9 to TRBJ2-3; 8 bases agree with TRBD2. V gave up 3 bases and J gave up 2 bases; unmatched junction bases: 10. CDR3 length: 17 amino acids. The germline V gene has CDR1 SEHNR and CDR2 FQNEAQ (reference sequence). The CDR3, as DNA: TGTGCCAGCAGCTTGGGTTGGGGACTAGAGACCACAGATACGCAGTATTTT. Translating it yields CASSLGWGLETTDTQYF.

The CDR3 DNA sequence: TGTGCCAGCAGCGGTGCTAGCGGGGCCTCCTACAATGAGCAGTTCTTC. The encoded protein is CASSGASGASYNEQFF. This chain connects TRBV9 to TRBJ2-1, with TRBD2 matching over 9 bases. The CDR3 runs 16 residues. J gave up 0 bases and V 3 bases, and 4 bases lay outside the gene matches. In germline, CDR1 is SGDLS, CDR2 YYNGEE.

The CDR3 DNA sequence: TGTGCCAGCAGTCCCCCAAGACTAGCGGAGAACTCCTACAATGAGCAGTTCTTC. Its protein product is CASSPPRLAENSYNEQFF. The chain is built from TRBV12-3 or TRBV12-4 and TRBJ2-1; 9 bases align to TRBD2. Germline trimming cut 5 bases from V and 0 bases from J; bases unmatched to any gene: 11. The CDR3 contains 18 residues.

The DNA for the CDR3 is TGTGCCAGCAGCCCCGTTATAAGAACGATGGCTTTCTTT. It is translated as CASSPVIRTMAFF. V usage is TRBV7-9 and J usage is TRBJ1-1; D remains unclear. The germline gives CDR1 SEHNR, CDR2 FQNEAQ (reference sequence). Trimming left V 5 bases short and J 11 bases short, with 18 bases between. The CDR3 contains 13 residues.

The chain uses TRBV10-3 and TRBJ2-5; a possible D gene is TRBD1 (6 bases). CDR1 is ENHRY and CDR2 is SYGVKD in the germline V gene. The V gene lost 8 bases and the J gene lost 3 bases, with 10 bases spanning the gap. CDR3 length: 12 amino acids. Here the CDR3 reads CAIGAGEETQYF. The CDR3 DNA reads TGTGCCATCGGGGCAGGGGAAGAGACCCAGTACTTC.

This clonotype turned up a few times. Because it lacks the conserved phenylalanine or tryptophan at the end, this CDR3 is likely a read error. Because the CDR3's place on the DNA is in doubt, the DNA is left out and the CDR3 is given as listed by TCRdb. The chain has TRBV6-4 and TRBJ2-3; the D call of TRBD1 is as the table states it, not checked on the DNA. The CDR3 region is 13 residues in length, termini included. Germline V gene sequence: CDR1 MRHNA, CDR2 SNTAGT. This chain's CDR3 is CASSAILSHGGTG.

This clonotype was counted only a few times. It may be a read error: a sequence one base away is much more abundant. The chain has TRBV4-1 and TRBJ2-7, with D possibly being TRBD1 (5 bases). This CDR3 spans 13 amino acids. Trimming pared 3 bases from V and 0 bases from J, leaving 6 bases between. Germline-derived CDR1 and CDR2 are MGHRA and YSYEKL. DNA for the CDR3: TGCGCCAGCAGCCATGACAGCTCCTACGAGCAGTACTTC. Its protein product is CASSHDSSYEQYF.

This rearrangement joins TRBV4-2 to TRBJ2-7; the D gene could be TRBD1 or TRBD2 (5 bases each). Deletions cut 4 bases from V and 2 bases from J, with 12 bases between. CDR1 LGHNA and CDR2 YNFKEQ come from the germline V gene. This CDR3 spans 14 amino acids. DNA of the CDR3: TGTGCCAGCAGCCCCCCGGGACGGACCTACGAGCAGTACTTC. Translating gives CASSPPGRTYEQYF.

This clonotype was observed a few times. CDR3 sequence: CASTPGTSGSYEQYF. Here the CDR3 DNA reads TGTGCCAGTACTCCCGGGACTAGCGGCTCCTACGAGCAGTACTTC. The genes are TRBV27 and TRBJ2-7, with TRBD2 matching 11 bases. The CDR3 is made up of 15 amino acids. J lost 0 bases, V lost 9 bases, and 7 bases had no gene match. The germline gives CDR1 MNHEY, CDR2 SMNVEV (reference sequence).

In this sample, this clonotype turned up many times. The rearrangement links TRBV6-2 or TRBV6-3 to TRBJ2-1, with D unresolved. Germline V gene lookup returns CDR1 MNHEY and CDR2 SVGEGT. Trimming took 5 bases from V and 9 from J, leaving 8 bases between them. The CDR3 length is 11 residues. The CDR3 DNA sequence: TGTGCCAGCAGTCGCCATTCTGAGCAGTTCTTC. Translating gives CASSRHSEQFF.

Here the CDR3 DNA reads TGTGCCAGCAGTTACCGTCGCGCAGGCAGCTCCTACGAGCAGTACTTC. Encoded protein: CASSYRRAGSSYEQYF. The chain couples TRBV6-5 to TRBJ2-7, with D uncertain. Trimming took 2 bases from V and 0 from J, leaving 14 bases between them. In germline, CDR1 is MNHEY, CDR2 SVGAGI. CDR3 length equals 16 residues.

This clonotype showed up just a few times. The J gene is TRBJ2-6, the V gene TRBV6-5; maybe TRBD1 (5 bases). The germline V gene encodes CDR1 MNHEY and CDR2 SVGAGI. V lost 1 base and J lost 2, with 12 bases in between. CDR3 size: 17 residues. The CDR3 is CASSYWKGHAGANVLTF. The CDR3 DNA follows: TGTGCCAGCAGTTACTGGAAGGGGCACGCTGGGGCCAACGTCCTGACTTTC.

This clonotype showed up many times. The CDR3 region has the DNA TGTGCCAGCAGTTTAGCCCGGAAGACGCAGTATTTT. Translating it yields CASSLARKTQYF. The chain links TRBV12-3 or TRBV12-4 to TRBJ2-3; no firm D call. The ends were cut back, 0 bases at V and 9 bases at J, with 7 bases in the middle. The CDR3 consists of 12 residues.

This clonotype came up a few times. This chain uses TRBV7-9 with TRBJ2-5; 8 bases map to TRBD2. The CDR3 has 14 residues. With 9 bases clipped from V and 3 bases from J, the junction kept 9 bases outside the gene matches. Germline V gene lookup returns CDR1 SEHNR and CDR2 FQNEAQ (reference sequence). The CDR3 coding sequence is TGTGCCAGATACCGGGAGGGTGGTGAAGAGACCCAGTACTTC. The encoded protein is CARYREGGEETQYF.

This clonotype came up a few times. The gene calls are TRBV5-6 and TRBJ2-1; 8 nucleotides agree with TRBD1. Germline trimming cut 2 bases from V and 6 bases from J; bases unmatched to any gene: 7. Germline CDR1 and CDR2: SGHDT and YYEEEE. CDR3 length equals 15 residues. The DNA of the CDR3 is TGTGCCAGCAGCTTTGGACAGGGCGAGGGCAATGAGCAGTTCTTC. Protein product: CASSFGQGEGNEQFF. Together with reference TRBV5-6 and TRBJ2-1, the CDR3 gives the full variable domain: DAGVTQSPTHLIKTRGQQVTLRCSPKSGHDTVSWYQQALGQGPQFIFQYYEEEERQRGNFPDRFSGHQFPNYSSELNVNALLLGDSALYLCASSFGQGEGNEQFFGPGTRLTVL.

The chain is built from TRBV6-1 and TRBJ2-7; D possibly matches TRBD1 or TRBD2 (5 bases each). V gave up 7 bases and J gave up 3 bases, with 13 bases separating them. This CDR3 region has 13 residues. Germline V gene data show CDR1 as MNHNS and CDR2 as SASEGT. The CDR3 loop is CASKPGRSYEQYF. The CDR3 bases are TGTGCCAGCAAGCCGGGACGGAGCTACGAGCAGTACTTC.

This clonotype was observed a handful of times. The rearrangement uses TRBV7-6 and TRBJ1-1, with 7 positions matching TRBD1. Germline CDR1 is SGHVS and CDR2 is FNYEAQ. CDR3 length: 13 amino acids. The J segment lost 5 bases and the V segment lost 5 bases, leaving 5 bases of the junction unmatched. CDR3 nucleotide sequence: TGTGCCAGCAGCCGGGACAGTCAAACTGAAGCTTTCTTT. Protein product: CASSRDSQTEAFF. Together with reference TRBV7-6 and TRBJ1-1, the CDR3 gives the full variable domain: GAGVSQSPRYKVTKRGQDVALRCDPISGHVSLYWYRQALGQGPEFLTYFNYEAQQDKSGLPNDRFSAERPEGSISTLTIQRTEQRDSAMYRCASSRDSQTEAFFGQGTRLTVV.

The chain recombines TRBV7-2 with TRBJ2-7, with D unresolved. The V end lost 0 bases, the J end lost 4 bases, and 10 bases lay between the germline ends. The CDR3 is made up of 14 amino acids. The V gene's germline CDR1 is SGHTA and CDR2 FQGNSA. The CDR3 nucleotides read TGTGCCAGCAGCTTAGCGGGTATTATGTACGAGCAGTACTTC. Encoded protein: CASSLAGIMYEQYF.

The gene calls are TRBV19 and TRBJ2-3, with 7 bases fitting TRBD1. Looked up from germline, CDR1 is LNHDA and CDR2 is SQIVND (reference sequence). The CDR3 is 15 residues long. V lost 4 bases to trimming and J lost 4 bases; unmatched junction nucleotides: 8. CDR3 bases: TGTGCCAGTAGTAACCCTGGACAGGCGGCAGATACGCAGTATTTT. It encodes CASSNPGQAADTQYF. Supplemented by reference TRBV19 and TRBJ2-3, the full variable domain reads DGGITQSPKYLFRKEGQNVTLSCEQNLNHDAMYWYRQDPGQGLRLIYYSQIVNDFQKGDIAEGYSVSREKKESFPLTVTSAQKNPTAFYLCASSNPGQAADTQYFGPGTRLTVL.